These 19 T cell receptor beta chains were sequenced from one sample in a study of metastatic and nonmetastatic thyroid tumors. Using MiXCR, TCRdb reanalyzed the PCR reads. This sample has more than 4,000 clones; 23% occur once, and the top ten carry roughly 10%. Thyroid surgery had not been preceded by any treatment in any patient. Sequencing was carried out using tumor tissue. The receptors were sampled from a male donor with papillary thyroid cancer or a benign thyroid nodule (not recorded which). Some clones in this sample may be carry-over from other donors' samples.

This clone was seen more than once but under ten times. The chain uses TRBV27 and TRBJ2-3; D possibly corresponds to TRBD2 (5 bases). Trimming stripped 11 bases from V and 7 bases from J, with 22 bases between. The germline CDR1 and CDR2 sequences are MNHEY and SMNVEV (reference sequence). The CDR3 covers 14 residues. CDR3: CACKADGPEHTQYF. DNA for the CDR3: TGTGCCTGTAAAGCGGACGGGCCCGAGCATACGCAGTATTTT.

Within the sample, this clone is medium-sized. The chain joins TRBV5-6 to TRBJ1-2; TRBD1 matches 7 bases. This CDR3 spans 13 amino acids. In germline, CDR1 is SGHDT, CDR2 YYEEEE. V shed 7 bases and J 7 bases; nucleotides not matched to a gene: 10. CDR3 DNA: TGTGCCAGCCGCCCCCCCCAGGGGGTTGGCTACACCTTC. Its protein product is CASRPPQGVGYTF.

In its sample, this clone ranks as medium-sized. The V and J genes are TRBV27 and TRBJ1-4, with 8 bases that match TRBD1. CDR3 length: 15 amino acids. Looked up from germline, CDR1 is MNHEY and CDR2 is SMNVEV (reference sequence). The ends lost 4 bases at V and 8 bases at J; junction bases unmatched: 9. CDR3 bases: TGTGCCAGCAGTTCCTCCAGGGGGCTGAACGAAAAACTGTTTTTT. Translating gives CASSSSRGLNEKLFF.

In its sample, this clone ranks as medium-sized (0.01 to 0.1%). The V call is TRBV27, the J call TRBJ1-1; D ambiguous. Germline CDR1 and CDR2: MNHEY and SMNVEV (reference sequence). This CDR3 contains 14 residues. V lost 3 bases to trimming and J lost 5 bases, with 13 bases between them. The chain's CDR3 is CASSFNTRRTEAFF. CDR3 bases: TGTGCCAGCAGTTTTAACACCCGAAGGACTGAAGCTTTCTTT.

By share of the sample, this clone is medium-sized (0.01 to 0.1%). The chain employs TRBV29-1 and TRBJ1-1; D not resolved. CDR1 is SQVTM, CDR2 ANQGSEA, per germline. V was pared by 0 bases and J by 9 bases, with 14 bases between. The CDR3 is 13 amino acids. CDR3 bases: TGCAGCGTTGAAGAGATGAGAGAAAGGAAAGCTTTCTTT. This encodes CSVEEMRERKAFF.

This chain joins TRBV7-3 and TRBJ2-5; D might be TRBD1 (5 bases). CDR3 length: 15 amino acids. Germline V lookup: CDR1 SGHTA, CDR2 FQGTGA. Trimming took 2 bases from V and 3 from J, leaving 13 bases between them. The CDR3 DNA reads TGTGCCAGCAGCTTATGGGGCAGGGAAAAAGAGACCCAGTACTTC. It codes for CASSLWGREKETQYF.

This clone came up many times. The chain has TRBV7-9 and TRBJ1-1; D not resolved. The CDR3 is 14 residues long. V shed 2 bases and J shed 0 bases, with 7 bases lying between them. Germline CDR1 is SEHNR and CDR2 is FQNEAQ (reference sequence). The CDR3 here is CASSLPGLNTEAFF. The DNA of the CDR3 is TGTGCCAGCAGCTTACCCGGGTTGAACACTGAAGCTTTCTTT. The whole variable domain, filled in from reference TRBV7-9 and TRBJ1-1, reads DTGVSQNPRHKITKRGQNVTFRCDPISEHNRLYWYRQTLGQGPEFLTYFQNEAQLEKSRLLSDRFSAERPKGSFSTLEIQRTEQGDSAMYLCASSLPGLNTEAFFGQGTRLTVV.

This chain joins TRBV20-1 and TRBJ2-7, with TRBD2 identical over 7 bases. The trim removed 5 bases at V and 6 bases at J, leaving 7 bases unmatched. The CDR3 is 12 amino acids. Germline CDR1 reads DFQATT; CDR2 reads SNEGSKA (reference sequence). CDR3 amino acids: CSAGGRTPEQYF. The CDR3 region has the DNA TGCAGTGCTGGCGGGAGAACCCCCGAGCAGTACTTC.

This clone is categorized as large (0.1 to 1%). The chain employs TRBV24-1 and TRBJ2-1; maybe TRBD1 (6 bases). Per the germline V gene, CDR1 is KGHDR and CDR2 is SFDVKD. CDR3 length: 14 amino acids. With 3 bases removed from V and 7 bases from J, the gap between germline ends came to 12 bases. CDR3 residues: CATSDPGQANEQFF. In DNA form, the CDR3 reads TGTGCCACCAGTGATCCGGGACAAGCTAATGAGCAGTTCTTC.

This clone was recorded a few times. The gene calls are TRBV6-1 and TRBJ1-5, with D hard to call. Trimming removed 7 bases at V and 5 bases at J, with 12 bases between. The CDR3 covers 13 residues. The V gene's germline CDR1 is MNHNS and CDR2 SASEGT. The DNA of the CDR3 is TGTGCCAGCACTTCGGACGGGGATCAGCCCCAGCATTTT. Residues: CASTSDGDQPQHF.

V and J are TRBV28 and TRBJ1-2; possible D gene TRBD1, 6 bases. This CDR3 is 17 amino acids long. V shed 5 bases and J shed 5 bases, with 24 bases lying between them. CDR1 and CDR2 from the germline V gene are MDHEN and SYDVKM. In DNA, the CDR3 is TGTGCCAGCAGTCCGACCGGTTGGCCCAGGGGACTATATGGCTACACCTTC. Amino acid sequence: CASSPTGWPRGLYGYTF.

CDR3 loop: CASSSIRRVLESNYGYTF. CDR3 in DNA: TGTGCCAGCAGCTCCATTCGGAGGGTCCTCGAGAGTAACTATGGCTACACCTTC. This chain connects TRBV11-2 to TRBJ1-2, with D hard to call. Germline V gene lookup returns CDR1 SGHAT and CDR2 FQNNGV. The length of the CDR3 is 18 residues. The V end lost 4 bases, the J end lost 1 base, and 22 bases lay between the germline ends.

The chain uses TRBV11-3 and TRBJ2-2, with TRBD2 matching 7 bases. Germline V lookup: CDR1 SGHNT, CDR2 YENEEA. This CDR3 comprises 14 residues. V trimming: 5 bases; J trimming: 1 base; junction bases outside the gene matches: 1. The CDR3 DNA follows: TGTGCCAGCAGCGAGCGGGGGAACACCGGGGAGCTGTTTTTT. This sequence encodes CASSERGNTGELFF.

This clone was observed a few times. The V and J genes are TRBV11-3 and TRBJ2-7; D remains unclear. Germline CDR1 is SGHNT and CDR2 is YENEEA. CDR3 size: 14 residues. V was cut by 5 bases and J by 2 bases, with 13 bases left in between. CDR3 sequence reads: CASSPSLQTYEQYF. For the CDR3, the DNA is TGTGCCAGCAGCCCCTCCCTTCAAACCTACGAGCAGTACTTC.

This clone was counted ten times or more. CDR3 sequence reads: CASSQRGTDTQYF. The DNA of the CDR3 is TGCGCCAGCAGCCAGCGGGGCACAGATACGCAGTATTTT. The chain employs TRBV4-1 and TRBJ2-3, with D perhaps matching TRBD2 (5 bases). V gave up 3 bases and J gave up 1 base, with 5 bases separating them. Germline V lookup: CDR1 MGHRA, CDR2 YSYEKL. The CDR3 runs to 13 residues.

The chain employs TRBV5-1 and TRBJ1-3; D unresolved. V shed 4 bases and J shed 2 bases, with 16 bases lying between them. Germline CDR1 and CDR2: SGHRS and YFSETQ. The CDR3 consists of 16 residues. CDR3 loop: CASSPLGWTAGNTIYF. Written as DNA, the CDR3 is TGCGCCAGCAGCCCCCTGGGATGGACGGCTGGAAACACCATATATTTT.

Turning to this clone: This may be a read error, as it is one base from a much larger clone. Other DNA sequences of this sample code for an identical CDR3. The gene calls are TRBV6-2 or TRBV6-3 and TRBJ2-1; 8 nucleotides match TRBD2. The CDR3 covers 15 residues. V dropped 5 bases and J dropped 5; count of bases not matched to a gene: 8. Germline values: CDR1 MNHEY, CDR2 SVGEGT. Written as DNA, the CDR3 is TGTGCCAGCAGTATCACTAGCGGCGGCAACAATGAGCAGTTCTTC. Residues: CASSITSGGNNEQFF.

The rearrangement joins TRBV7-8 to TRBJ2-3, with D possibly matching TRBD2 (7 bases). The CDR3 extends over 15 amino acids. The V gene's germline CDR1 is SGHVS and CDR2 FQNEAQ. The ends were cut back, 2 bases at V and 6 bases at J, with 15 bases in the middle. CDR3 protein: CASSLRGASSDTQYF. In DNA form, the CDR3 reads TGTGCCAGCAGCTTACGGGGGGCTAGCTCGGATACGCAGTATTTT.

Concerning this clone itself: Germline is not matched at one junction end, which may reflect a read error. The chain is built from TRBV5-1 and TRBJ2-5; no reliable D call. The CDR3 runs 11 residues. The germline CDR1 and CDR2 sequences are SGHRS and YFSETQ. CDR3 residues: CASSLEGNQNF. In DNA, the CDR3 is TGCGCCAGCAGCTTGGAAGGCAACCAGAACTTC.